This T cell receptor (beta chain) was identified during a study of T-cell reconstitution after alpha-beta-depleted transplantation in children. As it was prepared, the TCRbeta library received unique molecular identifiers. TCRdb re-called the PCR reads through MiXCR, storing one row per CDR3 protein. The sample includes hundreds of thousands of distinct CDR3 sequences, 10% to 15% seen only once; the top ten take 2.2%. This clonotype turned up a few times. The V gene's germline CDR1 is SQVTM and CDR2 ANQGSEA. CDR3 length equals 11 residues. V was clipped by 7 bases and J by 4 bases, with 9 bases between them.

The clonotype was recovered from a male patient younger than 18 who had a stem cell transplant for acute myeloid leukemia, so the T cells may come from the graft donor. Sequenced here: PBMCs, mostly from graft donor cells, sampled 360 days after TCRalphabeta/CD19-depleted stem cell transplant. The rearrangement links TRBV29-1 to TRBJ2-3; D is ambiguous. This chain's CDR3 is CSAAKADTQYF. The CDR3 DNA follows: TGCAGCGCAGCTAAGGCAGATACGCAGTATTTT.